The following is a T cell receptor beta chain sequence with its context. Its antigen remains unidentified. The data derive from a study of shared clonotypes between healthy human individuals. Overall study results and limits: It was only blood that was sampled, and tissue repertoires likely differ.

Each sample came from a Caucasian adult donor living in Nashville, Tennessee. Sorted subsets were amplified in replicate PCRs using 200 ng DNA, 30,000 to 35,000 T cell genomes. This table comes from immunoSEQ multiplex PCR, and its TCRdb copy is limited to in-frame clones, with some not included. The sample records about 2.4 million clones, roughly 93% being singletons. This receptor was identified in a young man in good health. Some clones in this sample may be carry-over from other donors' samples. Material for sequencing was naive CD4+ T cells from PBMCs. Subset given: CD45RA+ positively selected.

The CDR3 coding sequence is TGCAGCGTTGACTGGGGGGTCGCTGAAGCTTTCTTT. Amino acid sequence: CSVDWGVAEAFF. The chain carries TRBV29-1 and TRBJ1-1; D is possibly TRBD1 (5 bases). This CDR3 spans 12 amino acids. The germline V gene has CDR1 SQVTM and CDR2 ANQGSEA. Trimming cost V 3 bases and J 6 bases, with 11 bases left between them.